This T cell receptor (beta chain) was found in a study of T cells expressing NK-cell markers. Study details: With respect to HCMV, most of the eight sequenced donors were seropositive, and one was seronegative. Findings of the study overall: Nothing established the HCMV specificity of expanded NKG2C+ T cell clones.

Concerning this clonotype itself: Antigen unknown.

No DNA is given; TCRdb re-called the 5' RACE reads and lists each CDR3 protein once. The listing records almost 450,000 distinct CDR3 sequences. This CDR3 contains 12 residues. The sample comprised blood T cells: a sorted CD56 or NKG2C T cell subset, CD4+ or CD8+ T cells, or bulk PBMC T cells (not recorded which). V usage is TRBV23-1 and J usage is TRBJ1-2. TRBV23-1 is noted as an ORF with a role that remains uncertain. The sequence derives from a woman aged 18-70 years in good health. The CDR3 region is CAAPIKGLGYTF.